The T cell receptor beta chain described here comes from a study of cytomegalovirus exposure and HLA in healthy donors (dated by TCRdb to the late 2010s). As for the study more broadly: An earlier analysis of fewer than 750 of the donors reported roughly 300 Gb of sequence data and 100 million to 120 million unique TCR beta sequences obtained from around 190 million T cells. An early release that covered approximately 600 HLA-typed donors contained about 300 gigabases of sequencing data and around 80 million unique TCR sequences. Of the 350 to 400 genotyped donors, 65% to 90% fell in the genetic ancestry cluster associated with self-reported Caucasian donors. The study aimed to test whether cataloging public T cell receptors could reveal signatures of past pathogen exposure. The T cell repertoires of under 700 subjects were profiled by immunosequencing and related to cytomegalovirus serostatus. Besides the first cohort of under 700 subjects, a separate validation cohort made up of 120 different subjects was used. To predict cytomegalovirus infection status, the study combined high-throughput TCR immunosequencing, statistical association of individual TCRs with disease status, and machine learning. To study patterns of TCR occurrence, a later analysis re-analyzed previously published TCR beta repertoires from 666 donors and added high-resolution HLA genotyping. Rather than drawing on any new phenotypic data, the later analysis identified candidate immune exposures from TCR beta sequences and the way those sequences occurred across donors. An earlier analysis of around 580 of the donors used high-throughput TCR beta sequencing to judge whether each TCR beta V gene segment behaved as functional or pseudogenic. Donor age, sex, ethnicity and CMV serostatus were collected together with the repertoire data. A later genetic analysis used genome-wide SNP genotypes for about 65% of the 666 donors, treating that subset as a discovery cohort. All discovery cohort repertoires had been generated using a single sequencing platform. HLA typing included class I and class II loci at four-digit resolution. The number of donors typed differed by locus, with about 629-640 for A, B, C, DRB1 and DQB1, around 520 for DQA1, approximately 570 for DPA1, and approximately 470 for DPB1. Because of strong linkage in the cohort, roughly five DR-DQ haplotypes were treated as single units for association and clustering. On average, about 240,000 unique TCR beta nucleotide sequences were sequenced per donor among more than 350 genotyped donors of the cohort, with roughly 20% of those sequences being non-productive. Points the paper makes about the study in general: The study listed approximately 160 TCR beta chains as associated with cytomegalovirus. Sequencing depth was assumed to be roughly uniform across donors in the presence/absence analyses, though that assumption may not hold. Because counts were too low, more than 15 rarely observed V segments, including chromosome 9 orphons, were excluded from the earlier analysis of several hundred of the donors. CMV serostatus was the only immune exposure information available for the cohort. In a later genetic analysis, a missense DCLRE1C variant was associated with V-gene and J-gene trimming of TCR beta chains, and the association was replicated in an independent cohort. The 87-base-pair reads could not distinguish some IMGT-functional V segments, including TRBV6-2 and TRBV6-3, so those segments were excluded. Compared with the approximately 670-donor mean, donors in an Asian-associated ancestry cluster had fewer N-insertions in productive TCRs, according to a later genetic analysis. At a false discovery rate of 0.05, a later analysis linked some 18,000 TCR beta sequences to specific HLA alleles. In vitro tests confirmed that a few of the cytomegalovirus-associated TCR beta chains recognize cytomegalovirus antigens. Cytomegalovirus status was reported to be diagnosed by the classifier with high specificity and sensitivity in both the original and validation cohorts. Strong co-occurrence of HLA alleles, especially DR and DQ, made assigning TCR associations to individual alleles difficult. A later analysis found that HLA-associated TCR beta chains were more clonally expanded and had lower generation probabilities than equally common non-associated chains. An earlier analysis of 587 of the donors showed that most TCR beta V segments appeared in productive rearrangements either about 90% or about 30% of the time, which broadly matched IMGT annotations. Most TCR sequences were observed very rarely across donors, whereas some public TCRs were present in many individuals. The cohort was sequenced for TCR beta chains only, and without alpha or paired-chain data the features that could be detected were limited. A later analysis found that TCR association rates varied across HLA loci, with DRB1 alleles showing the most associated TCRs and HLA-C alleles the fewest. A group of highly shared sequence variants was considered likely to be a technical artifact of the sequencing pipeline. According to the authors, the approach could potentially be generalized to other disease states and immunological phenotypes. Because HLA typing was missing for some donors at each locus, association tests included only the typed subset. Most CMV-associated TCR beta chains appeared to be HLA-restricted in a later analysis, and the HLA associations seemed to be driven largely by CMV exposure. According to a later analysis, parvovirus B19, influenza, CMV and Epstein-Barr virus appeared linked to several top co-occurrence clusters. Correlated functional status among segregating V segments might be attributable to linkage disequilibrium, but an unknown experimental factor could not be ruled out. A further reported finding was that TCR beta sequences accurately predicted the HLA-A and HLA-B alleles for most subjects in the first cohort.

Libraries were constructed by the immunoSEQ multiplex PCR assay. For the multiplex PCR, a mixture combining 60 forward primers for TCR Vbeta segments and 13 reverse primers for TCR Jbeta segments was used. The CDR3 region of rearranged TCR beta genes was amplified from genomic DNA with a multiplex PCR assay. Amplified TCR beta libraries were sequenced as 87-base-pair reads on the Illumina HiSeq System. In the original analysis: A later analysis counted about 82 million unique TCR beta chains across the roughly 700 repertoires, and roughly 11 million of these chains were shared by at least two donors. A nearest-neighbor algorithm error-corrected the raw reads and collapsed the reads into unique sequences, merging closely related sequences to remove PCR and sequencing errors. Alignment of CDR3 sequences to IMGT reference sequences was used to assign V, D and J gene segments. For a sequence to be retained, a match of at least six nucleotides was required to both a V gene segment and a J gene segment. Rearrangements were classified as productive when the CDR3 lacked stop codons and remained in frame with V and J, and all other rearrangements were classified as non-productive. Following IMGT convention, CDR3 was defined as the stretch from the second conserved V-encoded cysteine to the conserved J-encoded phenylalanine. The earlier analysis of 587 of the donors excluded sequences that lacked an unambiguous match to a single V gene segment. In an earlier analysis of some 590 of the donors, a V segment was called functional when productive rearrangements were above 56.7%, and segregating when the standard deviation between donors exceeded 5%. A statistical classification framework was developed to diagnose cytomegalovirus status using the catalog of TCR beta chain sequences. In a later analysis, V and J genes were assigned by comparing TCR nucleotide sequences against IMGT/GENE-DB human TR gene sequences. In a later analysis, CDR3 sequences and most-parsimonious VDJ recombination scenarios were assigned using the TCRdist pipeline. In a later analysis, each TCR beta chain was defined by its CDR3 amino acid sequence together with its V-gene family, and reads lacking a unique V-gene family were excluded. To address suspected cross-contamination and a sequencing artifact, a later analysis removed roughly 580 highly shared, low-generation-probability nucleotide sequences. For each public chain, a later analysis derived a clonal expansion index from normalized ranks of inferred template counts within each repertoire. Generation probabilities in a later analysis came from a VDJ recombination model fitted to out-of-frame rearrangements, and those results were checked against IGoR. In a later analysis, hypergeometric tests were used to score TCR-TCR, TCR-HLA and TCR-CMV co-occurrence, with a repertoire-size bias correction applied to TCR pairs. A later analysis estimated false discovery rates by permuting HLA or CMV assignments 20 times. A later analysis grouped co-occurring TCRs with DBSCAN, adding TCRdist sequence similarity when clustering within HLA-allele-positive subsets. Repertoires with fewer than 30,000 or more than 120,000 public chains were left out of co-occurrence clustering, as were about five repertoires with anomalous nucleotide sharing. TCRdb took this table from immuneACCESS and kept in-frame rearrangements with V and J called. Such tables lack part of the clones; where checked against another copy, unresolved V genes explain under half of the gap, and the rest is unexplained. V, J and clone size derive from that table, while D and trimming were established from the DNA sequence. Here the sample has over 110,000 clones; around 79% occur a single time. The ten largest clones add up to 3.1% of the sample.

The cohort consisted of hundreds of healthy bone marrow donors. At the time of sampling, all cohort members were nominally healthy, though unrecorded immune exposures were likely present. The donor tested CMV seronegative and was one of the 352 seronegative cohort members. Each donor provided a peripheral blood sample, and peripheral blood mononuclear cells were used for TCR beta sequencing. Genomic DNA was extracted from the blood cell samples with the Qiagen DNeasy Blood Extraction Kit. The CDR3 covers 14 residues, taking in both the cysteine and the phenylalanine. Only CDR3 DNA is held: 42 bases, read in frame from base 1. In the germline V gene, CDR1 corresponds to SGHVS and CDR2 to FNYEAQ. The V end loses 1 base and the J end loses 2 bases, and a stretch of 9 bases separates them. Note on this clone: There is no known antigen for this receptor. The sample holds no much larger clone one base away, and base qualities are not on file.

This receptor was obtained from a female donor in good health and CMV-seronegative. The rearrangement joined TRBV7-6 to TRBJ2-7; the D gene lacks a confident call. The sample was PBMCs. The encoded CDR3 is CASSLGATPYEQYF. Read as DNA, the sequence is TGTGCCAGCAGCTTAGGGGCAACCCCCTACGAGCAGTACTTC.